Listed here are 24 T cell receptor beta chains from one sample, sequenced in a study of CD8 T cells in Susac syndrome. Roughly 0.45 to 1 ug RNA was reverse transcribed with random hexamers. MiXCR, applied by TCRdb to the immunoSEQ multiplex PCR reads, yields one record per CDR3 protein. The table has under 200,000 distinct CDR3 sequences, 90% to 97% seen once; the top ten hold around 0.13%. The sample was CD4+ T cells from PBMCs. The receptors originated from a human donor with Susac syndrome.

The chain employs TRBV5-1 and TRBJ2-5, with 9 nucleotides matching TRBD2. Germline V gene sequence: CDR1 SGHRS, CDR2 YFSETQ. V lost 5 bases, J lost 1 base, and 0 bases stayed unmatched. The CDR3 spans 13 residues. CDR3 coding DNA: TGCGCCAGCAGGCGGGGGGGCCAAGAGACCCAGTACTTC. Protein product: CASRRGGQETQYF.

The V gene is TRBV6-6, the J gene TRBJ2-7; 7 bases are a match to TRBD2. The germline V gene encodes CDR1 MNHNY and CDR2 SVGAGI (reference sequence). The CDR3 is made up of 13 amino acids. With 6 bases clipped from V and 2 bases from J, the junction kept 4 bases outside the gene matches. The CDR3 is CASSPAGAYEQYV. DNA for the CDR3: TGTGCCAGCAGCCCGGCGGGGGCCTACGAGCAGTACGTC.

This chain connects TRBV5-1 to TRBJ1-5, with D possibly being TRBD1 (5 bases). Germline V gene sequence: CDR1 SGHRS, CDR2 YFSETQ. Between the trimmed V and J ends, which lost 2 bases and 0 bases, there was a span of 9 bases. This CDR3 spans 15 amino acids. CDR3 nucleotide sequence: TGCGCCAGCAGCTTCGGAGGGGATAGCAATCAGCCCCAGCATTTT. Translating gives CASSFGGDSNQPQHF.

The chain employs TRBV12-3 or TRBV12-4 and TRBJ1-1; D not certain. The V and J ends lost 6 bases and 1 base respectively, with 6 bases between them. This CDR3 is 12 amino acids long. DNA of the CDR3: TGTGCCAGCAGCTATAGGAACACTGAAGCTTTCTTT. Residues: CASSYRNTEAFF.

CDR3 sequence reads: CASSLAQRRDEQFF. The CDR3 region has the DNA TGCGCCAGCAGCTTGGCCCAGCGGCGGGATGAGCAGTTCTTC. The rearrangement uses TRBV5-1 and TRBJ2-1; tentatively, D is TRBD2 (5 bases). Trimming left V 0 bases short and J 8 bases short, with 12 bases between. Germline V lookup: CDR1 SGHRS, CDR2 YFSETQ. CDR3 length: 14 residues.

The rearrangement links TRBV20-1 to TRBJ2-7, with D maybe TRBD2 (6 bases). The germline V gene has CDR1 DFQATT and CDR2 SNEGSKA (reference sequence). V lost 5 bases, J lost 4 bases, and 15 bases lay in between. This CDR3 has 13 amino acids. CDR3 protein: CSALFPGTYEQYV. CDR3 sequence (DNA): TGCAGTGCTCTTTTTCCCGGGACTTACGAGCAGTACGTC.

The chain has TRBV12-3 or TRBV12-4 and TRBJ2-1; D is possibly TRBD1 or TRBD2 (6 bases each). The V gene lost 5 bases and the J gene lost 12 bases, with 14 bases spanning the gap. This CDR3 region has 12 residues. CDR3 nucleotide sequence: TGTGCCAGCAGTGAGGGGGGCGGGTCGCAGTTCTTC. Translation gives CASSEGGGSQFF.

The chain has TRBV18 and TRBJ2-1; the D call may be TRBD1 or TRBD2 (5 bases each). Per the germline V gene, CDR1 is KGHSH and CDR2 is LQKENI. V was trimmed by 3 bases and J by 4 bases, leaving 10 bases between them. The CDR3 spans 14 residues. This CDR3 reads CASSPPGPYNEQFF. The CDR3 nucleotides are TGTGCCAGCTCACCCCCGGGACCGTACAATGAGCAGTTCTTC.

This chain links TRBV9 with TRBJ2-6; D could derive from TRBD1 or TRBD2 (6 bases each). This CDR3 is built from 18 residues. Between the trimmed V and J ends, which lost 0 bases and 0 bases, there was a span of 13 bases. The germline gives CDR1 SGDLS, CDR2 YYNGEE. The CDR3 is CASSVEGGALSGANVLTF. CDR3 coding DNA: TGTGCCAGCAGCGTAGAGGGGGGCGCCCTCTCTGGGGCCAACGTCCTGACTTTC.

The V gene is TRBV7-9, the J gene TRBJ2-3; no firm D call. This CDR3 comprises 12 residues. CDR1 is SEHNR, CDR2 FQNEAQ, per germline (reference sequence). The germline V and J ends were trimmed by 0 bases and 13 bases, with 11 bases remaining between them. DNA of the CDR3: TGTGCCAGCAGCTTAGCAGCCAGCAGAGAGTATTTT. Residues: CASSLAASREYF.

The chain joins TRBV20-1 to TRBJ2-5, with D maybe TRBD1 (5 bases). Trimming left V 0 bases short and J 2 bases short, with 13 bases between. Germline V gives CDR1 DFQATT, CDR2 SNEGSKA (reference sequence). This CDR3 comprises 15 residues. In DNA, the CDR3 is TGCAGTGCTAGAGATAGGGTCAGGGCTCAAGAGACCCAGTACTTC. Protein product: CSARDRVRAQETQYF.

This sequence joins TRBV7-3 and TRBJ2-1; D not resolved. Looked up from germline, CDR1 is SGHTA and CDR2 is FQGTGA. Trimming pared 8 bases from V and 0 bases from J, leaving 11 bases between. The CDR3 is made up of 14 amino acids. CDR3 nucleotides: TGTGCCAGCTCCACCTGGGGCTCCTACAATGAGCAGTTCTTC. Protein product: CASSTWGSYNEQFF.

This chain links TRBV28 with TRBJ2-2; D remains unclear. The CDR3 has 16 residues. CDR1 and CDR2 from the germline V gene are MDHEN and SYDVKM. The ends were cut back, 7 bases at V and 2 bases at J, with 17 bases in the middle. The CDR3 protein is CASKAFQTHNTGELFF. As DNA, the CDR3 is TGTGCCAGCAAGGCCTTTCAGACGCATAACACCGGGGAGCTGTTTTTT.

The rearrangement joins TRBV20-1 to TRBJ2-3; D not certain. The CDR3 extends over 14 amino acids. From germline, CDR1 is DFQATT and CDR2 SNEGSKA (reference sequence). Trimming removed 2 bases from V and 0 bases from J, with 9 bases in between. CDR3 in DNA: TGCAGTGCTAGACACGGCTCTAGCACAGATACGCAGTATTTT. Amino acids: CSARHGSSTDTQYF.

This chain connects TRBV24-1 to TRBJ2-7; TRBD1 matches at 11 bases. Germline V gene lookup returns CDR1 KGHDR and CDR2 SFDVKD. The CDR3 is 13 amino acids. After removal of 9 bases from V and 3 bases from J, the junction contained 3 bases not matched to a gene. CDR3 protein: CATSGTGGYEQYF. CDR3 bases: TGTGCCACCTCCGGGACAGGGGGCTACGAGCAGTACTTC.

The genes are TRBV20-1 and TRBJ1-5; D ambiguous. Trimming cost V 6 bases and J 2 bases, with 8 bases left between them. Germline V gene lookup returns CDR1 DFQATT and CDR2 SNEGSKA (reference sequence). CDR3 size: 12 residues. CDR3 in DNA: TGCAGTGCCGAACCGGGCAATCAGCCCCAGCATTTT. This encodes CSAEPGNQPQHF.

The J gene is TRBJ1-6, the V gene TRBV5-1; TRBD1 is a possible D gene (5 bases). The germline V gene encodes CDR1 SGHRS and CDR2 YFSETQ. This CDR3 has 16 amino acids. Trimming pared 6 bases from V and 0 bases from J, leaving 13 bases between. CDR3 in amino acids: CASTRDGSSYNSPLHF. The CDR3 DNA reads as TGCGCCAGCACTCGGGACGGCAGCTCCTATAATTCACCCCTCCACTTT.

The chain combines TRBV7-8 with TRBJ2-7; 11 bases align to TRBD1. Germline assignment: CDR1 SGHVS and CDR2 FQNEAQ. The V and J ends lost 6 bases and 3 bases, in that order; junction bases with no gene match: 7. The CDR3 contains 15 residues. CDR3 region: CASSRTGGDFYEQYF. The CDR3 nucleotides are TGTGCCAGCAGTCGGACAGGGGGCGACTTCTACGAGCAGTACTTC.

V gene TRBV5-1 combines with J gene TRBJ2-5; TRBD2 matches at 12 bases. The CDR3 has 20 residues. The junction had 16 bases not matched to a gene; V was cut back by 3 bases and J by 1 base. Germline loops: CDR1 SGHRS, CDR2 YFSETQ. Here the CDR3 DNA reads TGCGCCAGCAGCTGGAACCCGTGGACTAGCGGGACCCACCCCCAAGAGACCCAGTACTTC. Protein sequence: CASSWNPWTSGTHPQETQYF.

The sample holds one count of this clonotype. CDR3 nucleotides: TGTGCCAGCCGCCGGACGTTCCCGATGAAGGGACTGTTTTTT. Its protein is CASRRTFPMKGLFF. The rearrangement uses TRBV7-6 and TRBJ1-4; D gene ambiguous. Germline assignment: CDR1 SGHVS and CDR2 FNYEAQ. V lost 8 bases and J 13 bases, leaving 23 bases between the germline ends. CDR3 length: 14 residues.

The chain combines TRBV4-1 with TRBJ1-2; D is undetermined. The CDR3 is 14 residues long. CDR1 is MGHRA, CDR2 YSYEKL, per germline. The V and J ends lost 1 base and 5 bases respectively, with 11 bases between them. DNA of the CDR3: TGCGCCAGCAGCCAAGGATTTGACGGTTATGGCTACACCTTC. Translating gives CASSQGFDGYGYTF.

The chain joins TRBV20-1 to TRBJ2-1, with TRBD1 matching 7 bases. The junction had 6 bases not matched to a gene; V was cut back by 6 bases and J by 10 bases. Germline V gene sequence: CDR1 DFQATT, CDR2 SNEGSKA (reference sequence). The CDR3 contains 11 residues. The CDR3 coding sequence is TGCAGTGCCATTGGACAGGTCGAGCAGTTCTTC. Encoded protein: CSAIGQVEQFF.

This chain uses TRBV4-1 with TRBJ1-5; possibly TRBD1 for D (6 bases). V lost 5 bases and J lost 4, with 15 bases in between. Germline V gene data show CDR1 as MGHRA and CDR2 as YSYEKL. This CDR3 contains 15 residues. The CDR3 here is CASSAIEQGNQPQHF. In DNA, the CDR3 is TGCGCCAGCAGCGCTATCGAACAGGGAAATCAGCCCCAGCATTTT.

As DNA, the CDR3 is TGTGCCAGCAGCCACACCCCACAGGGATTGGGGACCCAGTACTTC. It is translated as CASSHTPQGLGTQYF. J is TRBJ2-5 and V is TRBV3-1, with D perhaps TRBD1 (6 bases). Germline V gene lookup returns CDR1 LGHDT and CDR2 YNNKEL (reference sequence). This CDR3 region has 15 residues. V was cut by 3 bases and J by 7 bases, with 18 bases left in between.